The 18 T cell receptor beta chains listed next were all sequenced from one sample in a study of OX40 agonist ivuxolimab in advanced cancers. Sequencing was performed with immunoSEQ multiplex PCR; in TCRdb, only in-frame clones are kept and a portion is missing. The sample holds fewer than 100,000 clones, around 80% seen once. The material was CD4+ or CD8+ T cells sorted from blood, obtained in a trial of the OX40 agonist ivuxolimab. The receptors were gathered from an adult with an advanced solid tumor such as melanoma, head and neck, liver or kidney cancer.

This chain uses TRBV10-3 with TRBJ2-3; the D gene could be TRBD1 or TRBD2 (5 bases each). The CDR3 runs 14 residues. Germline V gene lookup returns CDR1 ENHRY and CDR2 SYGVKD. V lost 8 bases and J lost 4, with 16 bases in between. CDR3 residues: CAIGAGSRADTQYF. The CDR3 bases are TGTGCCATCGGTGCAGGGAGTAGGGCAGATACGCAGTATTTT.

The gene calls are TRBV19 and TRBJ1-5; D call uncertain. Germline V gene lookup returns CDR1 LNHDA and CDR2 SQIVND (reference sequence). The CDR3 covers 13 residues. V lost 4 bases to trimming and J lost 6 bases, with 10 bases between them. The CDR3 loop is CASSTSDFQPQHF. The CDR3 DNA follows: TGTGCCAGTAGTACCTCGGACTTTCAGCCCCAGCATTTT.

This clone was seen a single time. V and J are TRBV10-3 and TRBJ2-5, with D perhaps TRBD1 or TRBD2 (5 bases each). The DNA end lines up better with TRBJ2-7; the J call may be wrong. The CDR3 has 14 amino acids. The germline gives CDR1 ENHRY, CDR2 SYGVKD. This CDR3 is CAINDPGRSYEQYF. Written as DNA, the CDR3 is TGTGCCATCAATGATCCGGGACGGAGTTACGAGCAGTACTTC.

The chain joins TRBV11-1 to TRBJ2-1, with 7 bases identical to TRBD1. V gave up 8 bases and J gave up 6 bases; unmatched junction bases: 16. Germline CDR1 and CDR2: SGHAT and FQDESV (reference sequence). The CDR3 is made up of 16 amino acids. CDR3 region: CASVTTGTVSFNEQFF. Here the CDR3 DNA reads TGTGCCAGCGTAACCACCGGGACAGTCTCTTTCAATGAGCAGTTCTTC. Full variable domain (missing parts from reference TRBV11-1 and TRBJ2-1): EAEVAQSPRYKITEKSQAVAFWCDPISGHATLYWYRQILGQGPELLVQFQDESVVDDSQLPKDRFSAERLKGVDSTLKIQPAELGDSAMYLCASVTTGTVSFNEQFFGPGTRLTVL.

This clone was detected only a few times. J is TRBJ2-5 and V is TRBV5-6; D might be TRBD2 (5 bases). This CDR3 has 14 amino acids. V was shortened by 4 bases and J by 2 bases, with 12 bases between the two germline ends. Germline CDR1 reads SGHDT; CDR2 reads YYEEEE. The CDR3 region is CASSPTGVQETQYF. CDR3 DNA: TGTGCCAGCAGCCCGACCGGGGTACAAGAGACCCAGTACTTC.

The chain has TRBV7-3 and TRBJ2-3; 7 bases align to TRBD2. Germline V gene lookup returns CDR1 SGHTA and CDR2 FQGTGA. Trimming at V came to 5 bases and at J to 0 bases, leaving 14 bases not matched to a gene. CDR3 length equals 18 residues. The CDR3, as DNA: TGTGCCAGCAGCCTGAGATTTCTAGCGGACCATAGCACAGATACGCAGTATTTT. Its translation: CASSLRFLADHSTDTQYF.

CDR3 DNA sequence: TGTGCCAGCAGTTACTCGATCTTGGGTAACACTGAAGCTTTCTTT. Translating it yields CASSYSILGNTEAFF. The V call is TRBV6-5, the J call TRBJ1-1; D unresolved. V lost 0 bases, J lost 2 bases, and 10 bases lay in between. Germline V gene data show CDR1 as MNHEY and CDR2 as SVGAGI. The CDR3 spans 15 residues.

This clone was counted only a few times. The genes are TRBV10-3 and TRBJ2-5; D is unclear. The CDR3 sequence is 15 residues long. Germline V gene sequence: CDR1 ENHRY, CDR2 SYGVKD. V was clipped by 0 bases and J by 2 bases, with 10 bases between them. The DNA of the CDR3 is TGTGCCATCAGTGAGTCCAGAGCAGAACAAGAGACCCAGTACTTC. Its translation is CAISESRAEQETQYF.

The chain joins TRBV4-3 to TRBJ2-5; D unclear. V lost 0 bases and J lost 2, with 13 bases in between. Looked up from germline, CDR1 is LGHNA and CDR2 is YSLEER. The CDR3 length is 16 residues. The CDR3, as DNA: TGCGCCAGCAGCCAAGATGTGACTCTAATTCAAGAGACCCAGTACTTC. This codes for CASSQDVTLIQETQYF.

The rearrangement uses TRBV28 and TRBJ2-7; TRBD1 matches 7 bases. V shed 5 bases and J 2 bases; nucleotides not matched to a gene: 12. The CDR3 is made up of 16 amino acids. The germline gives CDR1 MDHEN, CDR2 SYDVKM. CDR3 residues: CASSTSLKGQTYEQYF. Here the CDR3 DNA reads TGTGCCAGCAGTACCTCCCTAAAGGGACAGACCTACGAGCAGTACTTC.

The chain couples TRBV28 to TRBJ1-1; 9 nucleotides agree with TRBD1. This CDR3 has 15 residues. V trimming: 3 bases; J trimming: 4 bases; junction bases outside the gene matches: 6. In germline, CDR1 is MDHEN, CDR2 SYDVKM. The CDR3 loop is CASSFPATGGTEAFF. Here the CDR3 DNA reads TGTGCCAGCAGTTTCCCCGCGACAGGGGGCACTGAAGCTTTCTTT.

In its sample, this clone was seen once. The gene calls are TRBV11-3 and TRBJ2-1, with 7 nucleotides matching TRBD1. This CDR3 is built from 15 residues. Germline V CDR1 and CDR2: SGHNT, YENEEA. Germline trimming cut 5 bases from V and 0 bases from J; bases unmatched to any gene: 4. The CDR3 DNA sequence: TGTGCCAGCAGCCTCAGACAGGGCTCCTACAATGAGCAGTTCTTC. Its translation is CASSLRQGSYNEQFF.

This sequence joins TRBV5-1 and TRBJ1-4; D possibly corresponds to TRBD1 (6 bases). From germline, CDR1 is SGHRS and CDR2 YFSETQ. V was clipped by 5 bases and J by 8 bases, with 19 bases between them. The CDR3 sequence is 15 residues long. Written as DNA, the CDR3 is TGCGCCAGCAGACAAACAGGGAGCGCGTCGGAAAAACTGTTTTTT. This codes for CASRQTGSASEKLFF.

The V gene is TRBV6-6, the J gene TRBJ1-2; unclear D gene. Germline CDR1 and CDR2: MNHNY and SVGAGI (reference sequence). Trimming took 6 bases from V and 1 from J, leaving 15 bases between them. The CDR3 extends over 15 amino acids. In DNA, the CDR3 is TGTGCCAGCAGCTCCCCGGCCGGGGATAACTATGGCTACACCTTC. Translating gives CASSSPAGDNYGYTF.

The chain joins TRBV5-6 to TRBJ2-3; D possibly uses TRBD1 or TRBD2 (6 bases each). Germline CDR1 SGHDT, CDR2 YYEEEE. The CDR3 loop spans 16 amino acids. V shed 3 bases and J shed 2 bases, with 16 bases lying between them. Here the CDR3 reads CASSWTGGGLTDTQYF. CDR3 in DNA: TGTGCCAGCAGCTGGACCGGGGGCGGACTCACAGATACGCAGTATTTT.

This clone was recorded only once. The rearrangement uses TRBV15 and TRBJ2-3; TRBD1 is a possible D gene (5 bases). The V and J ends lost 0 bases and 2 bases respectively, with 9 bases between them. From germline, CDR1 is LNHNV and CDR2 YYDKDF (reference sequence). The CDR3 runs to 15 residues. CDR3 sequence reads: CATSREGETTDTQYF. In nucleotides, the CDR3 is TGTGCCACCAGCAGAGAAGGGGAAACCACAGATACGCAGTATTTT.

This clone ranks as medium-sized. The genes are TRBV7-7 and TRBJ2-5; D is ambiguous. The CDR3 is made up of 14 amino acids. Germline V lookup: CDR1 SSHAT, CDR2 FNYEAQ (reference sequence). V lost 1 base and J 1 base, leaving 7 bases between the germline ends. This CDR3 reads CASSLEGSQETQYF. The CDR3 nucleotides are TGTGCCAGCAGCTTAGAGGGCAGCCAAGAGACCCAGTACTTC. Variable domain in full (rest from reference TRBV7-7 and TRBJ2-5): GAGVSQSPRYKVTKRGQDVTLRCDPISSHATLYWYQQALGQGPEFLTYFNYEAQPDKSGLPSDRFSAERPEGSISTLTIQRTEQRDSAMYRCASSLEGSQETQYFGPGTRLLVL.

The chain combines TRBV7-2 with TRBJ2-6, with a weak D call TRBD1 (6 bases). Trimming cost V 4 bases and J 5 bases, with 12 bases left between them. The CDR3 covers 15 residues. CDR1 and CDR2 from the germline V gene are SGHTA and FQGNSA. The CDR3 loop is CASSSTGTRANVLTF. The CDR3 DNA follows: TGTGCCAGCAGCTCCACAGGGACGAGGGCCAACGTCCTGACTTTC. Full variable domain (rest looked up from reference TRBV7-2 and TRBJ2-6): GAGVSQSPSNKVTEKGKDVELRCDPISGHTALYWYRQSLGQGLEFLIYFQGNSAPDKSGLPSDRFSAERTGGSVSTLTIQRTQQEDSAVYLCASSSTGTRANVLTFGAGSRLTVL.